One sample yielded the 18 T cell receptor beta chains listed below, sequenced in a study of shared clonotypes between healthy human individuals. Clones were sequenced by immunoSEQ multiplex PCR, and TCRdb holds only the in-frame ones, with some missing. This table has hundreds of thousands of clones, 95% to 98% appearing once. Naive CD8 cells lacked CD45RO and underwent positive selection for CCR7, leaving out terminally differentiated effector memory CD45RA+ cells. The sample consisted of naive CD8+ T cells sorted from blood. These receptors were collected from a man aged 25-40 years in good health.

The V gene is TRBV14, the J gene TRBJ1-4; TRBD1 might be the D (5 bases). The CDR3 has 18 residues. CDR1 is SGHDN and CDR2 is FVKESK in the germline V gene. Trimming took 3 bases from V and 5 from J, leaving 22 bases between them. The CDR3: CASSHSGLQSYANEKLFF. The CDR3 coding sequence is TGTGCCAGCAGCCACTCGGGGCTCCAGAGCTACGCGAATGAAAAACTGTTTTTT.

The CDR3 DNA is TGTGCCAGCAGCTCGGAGGCCTCCTACGAGCAGTACTTC. It encodes CASSSEASYEQYF. The chain employs TRBV5-4 and TRBJ2-7; D might be TRBD2 (5 bases). Trimming removed 3 bases from V and 0 bases from J, with 7 bases in between. This CDR3 is built from 13 residues. Germline V gene data show CDR1 as SGHNT and CDR2 as YYREEE (reference sequence).

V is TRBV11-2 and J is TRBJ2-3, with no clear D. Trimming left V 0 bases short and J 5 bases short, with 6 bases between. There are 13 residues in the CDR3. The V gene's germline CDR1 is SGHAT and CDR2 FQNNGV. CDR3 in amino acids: CASSLEFGDTQYF. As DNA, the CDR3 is TGTGCCAGCAGCTTAGAATTTGGAGATACGCAGTATTTT.

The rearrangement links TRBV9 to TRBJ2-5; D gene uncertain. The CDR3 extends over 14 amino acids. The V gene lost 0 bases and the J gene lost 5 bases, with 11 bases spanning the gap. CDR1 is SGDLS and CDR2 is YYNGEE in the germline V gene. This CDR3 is CASSVGSLPETQYF. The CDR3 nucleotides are TGTGCCAGCAGCGTAGGTAGTCTTCCGGAGACCCAGTACTTC.

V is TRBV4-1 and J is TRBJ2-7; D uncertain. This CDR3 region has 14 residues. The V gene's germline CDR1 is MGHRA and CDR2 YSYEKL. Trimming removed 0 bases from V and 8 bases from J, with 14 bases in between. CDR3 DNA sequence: TGCGCCAGCAGCCAAGAAAGTATTGGGATTCAGCAGTACTTC. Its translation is CASSQESIGIQQYF.

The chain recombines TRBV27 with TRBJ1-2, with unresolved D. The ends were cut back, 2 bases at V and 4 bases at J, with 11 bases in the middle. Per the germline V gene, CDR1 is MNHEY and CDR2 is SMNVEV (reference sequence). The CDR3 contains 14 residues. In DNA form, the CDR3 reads TGTGCCAGCAGTTTACTGGGTACCGGCTATGGCTACACCTTC. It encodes CASSLLGTGYGYTF.

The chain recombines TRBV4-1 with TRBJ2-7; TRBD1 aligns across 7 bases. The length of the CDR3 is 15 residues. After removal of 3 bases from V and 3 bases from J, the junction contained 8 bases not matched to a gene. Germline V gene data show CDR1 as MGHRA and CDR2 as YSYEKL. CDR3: CASSHYRDSRYEQYF. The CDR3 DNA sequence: TGCGCCAGCAGCCATTACCGGGACAGCCGCTACGAGCAGTACTTC.

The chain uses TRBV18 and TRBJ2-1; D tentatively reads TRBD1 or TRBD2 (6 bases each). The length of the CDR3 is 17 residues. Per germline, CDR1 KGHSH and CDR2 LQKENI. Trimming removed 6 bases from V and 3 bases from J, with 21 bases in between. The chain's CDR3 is CASSPLRWRGDYNEQFF. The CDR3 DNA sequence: TGTGCCAGCTCGCCATTGAGGTGGAGGGGGGACTACAATGAGCAGTTCTTC.

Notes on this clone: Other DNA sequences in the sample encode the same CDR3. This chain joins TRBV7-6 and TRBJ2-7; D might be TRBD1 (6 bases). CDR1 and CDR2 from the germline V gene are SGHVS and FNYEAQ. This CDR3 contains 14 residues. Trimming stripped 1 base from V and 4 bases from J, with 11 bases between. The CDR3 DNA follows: TGTGCCAGCAGCTTAGGACCACAGGGTTACGAGCAGTACTTC. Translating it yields CASSLGPQGYEQYF.

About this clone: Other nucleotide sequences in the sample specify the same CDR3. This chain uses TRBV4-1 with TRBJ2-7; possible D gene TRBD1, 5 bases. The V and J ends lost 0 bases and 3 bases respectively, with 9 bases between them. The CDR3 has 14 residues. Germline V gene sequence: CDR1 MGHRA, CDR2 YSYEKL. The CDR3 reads CASSQEGRGYEQYF. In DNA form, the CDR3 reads TGCGCCAGCAGCCAAGAAGGAAGGGGCTACGAGCAGTACTTC.

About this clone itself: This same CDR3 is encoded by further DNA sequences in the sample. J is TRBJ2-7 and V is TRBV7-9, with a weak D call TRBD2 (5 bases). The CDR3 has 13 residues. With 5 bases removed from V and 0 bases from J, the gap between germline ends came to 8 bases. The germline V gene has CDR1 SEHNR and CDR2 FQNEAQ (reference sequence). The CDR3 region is CASSPGVSYEQYF. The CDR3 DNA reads TGTGCCAGCAGCCCCGGGGTCTCCTACGAGCAGTACTTC.

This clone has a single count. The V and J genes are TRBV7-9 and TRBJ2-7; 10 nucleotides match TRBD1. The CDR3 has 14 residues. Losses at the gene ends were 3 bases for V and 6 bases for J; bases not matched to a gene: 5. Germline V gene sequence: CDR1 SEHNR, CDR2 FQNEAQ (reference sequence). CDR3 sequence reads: CASSFETGGREQYF. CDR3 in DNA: TGTGCCAGCAGCTTTGAGACAGGGGGCCGCGAGCAGTACTTC.

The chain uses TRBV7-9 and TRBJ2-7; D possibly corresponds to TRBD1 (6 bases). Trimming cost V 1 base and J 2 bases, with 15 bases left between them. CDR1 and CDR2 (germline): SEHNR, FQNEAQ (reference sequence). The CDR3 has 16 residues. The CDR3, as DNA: TGTGCCAGCAGCTTAGTTGGGCAGGGGCTTACCTACGAGCAGTACTTC. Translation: CASSLVGQGLTYEQYF. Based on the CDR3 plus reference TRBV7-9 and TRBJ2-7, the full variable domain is DTGVSQNPRHKITKRGQNVTFRCDPISEHNRLYWYRQTLGQGPEFLTYFQNEAQLEKSRLLSDRFSAERPKGSFSTLEIQRTEQGDSAMYLCASSLVGQGLTYEQYFGPGTRLTVT.

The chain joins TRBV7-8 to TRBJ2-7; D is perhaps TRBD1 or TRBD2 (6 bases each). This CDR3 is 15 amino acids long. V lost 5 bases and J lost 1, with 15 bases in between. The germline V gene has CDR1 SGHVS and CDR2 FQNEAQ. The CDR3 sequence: CASSEGGSPSYEQYF. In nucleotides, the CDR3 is TGTGCCAGCAGCGAGGGGGGTTCCCCTTCCTACGAGCAGTACTTC.

The CDR3 loop reads CASSLNSGHSSYNEQFF. In DNA form, the CDR3 reads TGTGCCAGCAGCTTGAATAGCGGGCATAGCTCCTACAATGAGCAGTTCTTC. The genes are TRBV7-8 and TRBJ2-1; 7 nucleotides line up with TRBD2. Per the germline V gene, CDR1 is SGHVS and CDR2 is FQNEAQ. V shed 3 bases, J shed 0 bases, and the junction held 8 bases outside the gene matches. The CDR3 is 17 amino acids.

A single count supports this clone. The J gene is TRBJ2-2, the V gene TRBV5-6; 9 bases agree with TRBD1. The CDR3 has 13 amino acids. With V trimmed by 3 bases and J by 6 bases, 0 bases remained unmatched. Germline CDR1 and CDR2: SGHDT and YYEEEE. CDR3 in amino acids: CASSWTGAGELFF. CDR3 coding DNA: TGTGCCAGCAGCTGGACAGGGGCCGGGGAGCTGTTTTTT. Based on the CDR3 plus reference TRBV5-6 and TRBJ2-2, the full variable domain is DAGVTQSPTHLIKTRGQQVTLRCSPKSGHDTVSWYQQALGQGPQFIFQYYEEEERQRGNFPDRFSGHQFPNYSSELNVNALLLGDSALYLCASSWTGAGELFFGEGSRLTVL.

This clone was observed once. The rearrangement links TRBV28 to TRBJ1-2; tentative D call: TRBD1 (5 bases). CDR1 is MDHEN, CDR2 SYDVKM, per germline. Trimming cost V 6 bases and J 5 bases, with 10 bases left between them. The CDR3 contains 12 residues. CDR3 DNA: TGTGCCAGCAGGACGACAGATTATGGCTACACCTTC. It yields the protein CASRTTDYGYTF.

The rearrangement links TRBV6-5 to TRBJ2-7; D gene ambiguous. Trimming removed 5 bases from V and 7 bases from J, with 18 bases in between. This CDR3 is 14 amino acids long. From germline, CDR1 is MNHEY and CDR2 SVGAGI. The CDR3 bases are TGTGCCAGCAGTCCCAACGGCCCAGACGCGGAGCAGTACTTC. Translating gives CASSPNGPDAEQYF.